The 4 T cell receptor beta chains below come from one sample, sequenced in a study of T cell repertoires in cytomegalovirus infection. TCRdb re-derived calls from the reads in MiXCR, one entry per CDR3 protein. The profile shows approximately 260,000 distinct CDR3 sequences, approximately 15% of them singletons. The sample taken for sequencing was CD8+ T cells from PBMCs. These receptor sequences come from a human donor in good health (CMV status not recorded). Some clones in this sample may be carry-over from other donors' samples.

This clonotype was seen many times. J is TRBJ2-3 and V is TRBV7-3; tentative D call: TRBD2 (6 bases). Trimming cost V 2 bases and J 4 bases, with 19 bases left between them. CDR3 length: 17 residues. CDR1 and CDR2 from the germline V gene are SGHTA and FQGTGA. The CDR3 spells CASSLGVSGDQSDTQYF. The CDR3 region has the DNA TGTGCCAGCAGCTTAGGGGTTAGCGGTGATCAGTCAGATACGCAGTATTTT. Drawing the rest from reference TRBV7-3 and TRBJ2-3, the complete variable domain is GAGVSQTPSNKVTEKGKYVELRCDPISGHTALYWYRQSLGQGPEFLIYFQGTGAADDSGLPNDRFFAVRPEGSVSTLKIQRTERGDSAVYLCASSLGVSGDQSDTQYFGPGTRLTVL.

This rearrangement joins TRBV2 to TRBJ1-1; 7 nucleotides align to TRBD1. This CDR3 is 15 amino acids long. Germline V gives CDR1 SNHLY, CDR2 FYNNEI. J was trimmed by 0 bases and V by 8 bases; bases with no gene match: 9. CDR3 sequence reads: CASLRDRLMNTEAFF. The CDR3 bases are TGTGCCAGCTTACGGGACAGACTTATGAACACTGAAGCTTTCTTT.

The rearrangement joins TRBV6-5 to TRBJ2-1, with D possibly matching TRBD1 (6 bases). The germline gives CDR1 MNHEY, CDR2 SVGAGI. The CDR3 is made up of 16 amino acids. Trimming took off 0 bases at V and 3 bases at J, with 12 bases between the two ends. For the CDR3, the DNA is TGTGCCAGCAGTTACTCATCGGACAGATACTACAATGAGCAGTTCTTC. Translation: CASSYSSDRYYNEQFF.

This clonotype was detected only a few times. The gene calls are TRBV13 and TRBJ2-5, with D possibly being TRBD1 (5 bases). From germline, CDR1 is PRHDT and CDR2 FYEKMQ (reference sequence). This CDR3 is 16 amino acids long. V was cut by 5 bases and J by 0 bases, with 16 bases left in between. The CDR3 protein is CASSPPGRQYQETQYF. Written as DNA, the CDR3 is TGTGCCAGCAGCCCCCCGGGCAGACAGTACCAAGAGACCCAGTACTTC.